Following are 14 T cell receptor beta chains from one sample sequenced in a study of low-dose radiotherapy and immunotherapy resistance in tumors. Time point indicated: before trial treatment. Gene-specific TRAV and TRBV primers were used for first-strand cDNA, covering alpha and beta chains. For amplifying TCRs, the PCR ran for about 20 cycles with Phusion, which was used together with a constant-region primer and the adapter on the V primers. TCRdb redid the calling of the reads with MiXCR, one entry per CDR3 protein. Of under 95,000 distinct CDR3 sequences in the sample, roughly a sixth are singletons; the top ten hold 2.5% to 3%. This sample comprised PBMCs, obtained before treatment. The receptors derive from a male donor with prostate cancer.

This clonotype was counted at least ten times. This chain connects TRBV19 to TRBJ2-2; TRBD2 matches at 11 bases. Germline CDR1 reads LNHDA; CDR2 reads SQIVND (reference sequence). J was trimmed by 1 base and V by 6 bases; bases with no gene match: 4. The CDR3 is made up of 16 amino acids. The CDR3 coding sequence is TGTGCCAGTAGGAGACTAGCGGGGAGGAACACCGGGGAGCTGTTTTTT. It yields the protein CASRRLAGRNTGELFF.

A note on this clonotype: A far larger clone is one base from this, pointing to a likely read error. The chain uses TRBV6-6 and TRBJ1-1; perhaps TRBD1 as D (6 bases). Trimming removed 9 bases at V and 3 bases at J, with 14 bases between. Looked up from germline, CDR1 is MNHNY and CDR2 is SVGAGI (reference sequence). CDR3 size: 13 residues. The CDR3 nucleotides read TGTGCCAGTTCTCGGGACACGGACACTGAAGCTTTCTTT. Encoded protein: CASSRDTDTEAFF.

Ten or more counts support this clonotype. The rearrangement links TRBV11-2 to TRBJ2-7; 9 nucleotides line up with TRBD1. Germline V gene data show CDR1 as SGHAT and CDR2 as FQNNGV. V lost 6 bases, J lost 4 bases, and 7 bases stayed unmatched. The CDR3 runs 14 residues. CDR3 sequence: CASSHGTGHYEQYF. CDR3 DNA sequence: TGTGCCAGCAGTCATGGGACAGGGCATTACGAGCAGTACTTC.

The chain joins TRBV4-2 to TRBJ2-3; D is possibly TRBD1 or TRBD2 (7 bases each). Between the trimmed V and J ends, which lost 0 bases and 2 bases, there was a span of 21 bases. CDR1 is LGHNA, CDR2 YNFKEQ, per germline. The CDR3 loop spans 19 amino acids. CDR3 in DNA: TGTGCCAGCAGCCAAGAAGAAGGGGCCGGGGAGGGGGCCACAGATACGCAGTATTTT. Amino acid sequence: CASSQEEGAGEGATDTQYF.

This clonotype was counted ten times or more. The V and J genes are TRBV27 and TRBJ2-3; tentatively, D is TRBD2 (7 bases). The CDR3 has 15 residues. V lost 3 bases to trimming and J lost 0 bases, with 10 bases between them. From germline, CDR1 is MNHEY and CDR2 SMNVEV (reference sequence). The CDR3 is CASSFAGASTDTQYF. For the CDR3, the DNA is TGTGCCAGCAGTTTTGCGGGGGCTAGCACAGATACGCAGTATTTT.

Many counts were recorded for this clonotype. V gene TRBV5-1 combines with J gene TRBJ2-2; D is ambiguous. Germline loops: CDR1 SGHRS, CDR2 YFSETQ. Trimming shortened V by 4 bases and J by 0 bases, and 7 bases separated the two germline ends. The CDR3 has 14 residues. The CDR3 DNA follows: TGCGCCAGCAGCCCCCGGCCGAACACCGGGGAGCTGTTTTTT. It yields the protein CASSPRPNTGELFF.

With regard to this clonotype: Since a far larger clone is one base different, this is likely a read error. This chain joins TRBV7-6 and TRBJ2-3; 7 positions agree with TRBD1. The CDR3 runs 13 residues. Per the germline V gene, CDR1 is SGHVS and CDR2 is FNYEAQ. The CDR3 DNA sequence: TGTGCCAGCGACGAGGGGGCTACAGATATGCAGTATTTT. It specifies CASDEGATDMQYF. The entire variable domain, with the rest obtained from reference TRBV7-6 and TRBJ2-3, is as follows: GAGVSQSPRYKVTKRGQDVALRCDPISGHVSLYWYRQALGQGPEFLTYFNYEAQQDKSGLPNDRFSAERPEGSISTLTIQRTEQRDSAMYRCASDEGATDMQYFGPGTRLTVL.

This clonotype was picked up many times. The chain employs TRBV6-5 and TRBJ1-2; tentatively, D is TRBD1 (6 bases). This CDR3 is 13 amino acids long. The germline V and J ends were trimmed by 6 bases and 3 bases, with 11 bases remaining between them. CDR1 is MNHEY, CDR2 SVGAGI, per germline. The CDR3 DNA follows: TGTGCCAGCAGCCCAGGGGCAGACTATGGCTACACCTTC. Translation gives CASSPGADYGYTF.

Turning to this clonotype: A far bigger clonotype differs at one base, so this is likely a read error. The chain combines TRBV3-1 with TRBJ2-5; 12 bases fit TRBD2. The CDR3 consists of 18 residues. The germline V gene encodes CDR1 LGHDT and CDR2 YNNKEL (reference sequence). With V trimmed by 3 bases and J by 11 bases, 19 bases remained unmatched. The CDR3 coding sequence is TGTGCCAGCAGCCAGGGACTAGCGGGCTCTAGGCTGTACAATGAGCAGTACTTC. This encodes CASSQGLAGSRLYNEQYF.

The chain carries TRBV18 and TRBJ1-4, with 9 bases identical to TRBD1. J lost 7 bases, V lost 4 bases, and 10 bases had no gene match. Germline V gene data show CDR1 as KGHSH and CDR2 as LQKENI. The CDR3 extends over 16 amino acids. CDR3 DNA: TGTGCCAGCTCACTCTCCGGGACAGGGTCGGTTGAAAAACTGTTTTTT. Encoded protein: CASSLSGTGSVEKLFF.

V is TRBV20-1 and J is TRBJ2-6; D ambiguous. Between the trimmed V and J ends, which lost 3 bases and 2 bases, there was a span of 8 bases. The CDR3 runs 14 residues. Looked up from germline, CDR1 is DFQATT and CDR2 is SNEGSKA (reference sequence). The CDR3 spells CSASDGAGANVLTF. CDR3 in DNA: TGCAGTGCTAGCGATGGTGCTGGGGCCAACGTCCTGACTTTC.

At least ten counts were recorded for this clonotype. This chain uses TRBV7-2 with TRBJ2-5; unclear D gene. The CDR3 spans 13 residues. The V end lost 0 bases, the J end lost 1 base, and 3 bases lay between the germline ends. Germline CDR1 and CDR2: SGHTA and FQGNSA. The CDR3 sequence is CASSLASQETQYF. Written as DNA, the CDR3 is TGTGCCAGCAGCTTAGCCAGCCAAGAGACCCAGTACTTC.

The table lists this clonotype with many counts. CDR3 in amino acids: CASSLRLAGGLGNNEQFF. CDR3 nucleotides: TGTGCCAGCAGCTTGAGACTAGCGGGGGGCCTGGGAAACAATGAGCAGTTCTTC. This chain connects TRBV7-9 to TRBJ2-1; 13 bases map to TRBD2. This CDR3 comprises 18 residues. Germline CDR1 is SEHNR and CDR2 is FQNEAQ (reference sequence). V was pared by 3 bases and J by 5 bases, with 10 bases of the junction left unmatched.

This chain joins TRBV5-1 and TRBJ2-7, with a weak D call TRBD2 (5 bases). V lost 3 bases and J lost 0, with 10 bases in between. This CDR3 spans 14 amino acids. Per the germline V gene, CDR1 is SGHRS and CDR2 is YFSETQ. Written as DNA, the CDR3 is TGCGCCAGCAGCTCAGAAGCGGTCTCCTACGAGCAGTACTTC. This gives the protein CASSSEAVSYEQYF.